The next 10 T cell receptor beta chains were all read from a single sample in a study of response to subunit inactivated influenza vaccine. MiXCR, run by TCRdb on the RT-PCR reads, gives a single entry per CDR3 protein. The data contain 650,000 to 800,000 distinct CDR3 sequences, 14% of them seen just once; the ten biggest clones take up 5.5% to 7%. Sequenced material: PBMCs from blood, taken around 14 days before vaccination. The source is a man between 45 and 60 years old who received an inactivated influenza vaccine.

This chain connects TRBV4-1 to TRBJ1-5; 8 bases agree with TRBD1. CDR3 length: 15 residues. V shed 0 bases, J shed 5 bases, and the junction held 3 bases outside the gene matches. The germline V gene has CDR1 MGHRA and CDR2 YSYEKL. CDR3 region: CASSQDWTGHQPQHF. The CDR3 DNA reads as TGCGCCAGCAGCCAAGACTGGACAGGGCATCAGCCCCAGCATTTT.

This clonotype was observed a handful of times. The gene calls are TRBV10-2 and TRBJ2-3, with TRBD1 as a possible D gene (6 bases). Deletions cut 4 bases from V and 0 bases from J, with 17 bases between. Germline-derived CDR1 and CDR2 are WSHSY and SAAADI. The CDR3 covers 17 residues. The chain's CDR3 is CASSGERTVISTDTQYF. CDR3 coding DNA: TGCGCCAGCAGTGGGGAGCGGACAGTAATTAGCACAGATACGCAGTATTTT.

This clonotype has just a few counts. This sequence joins TRBV18 and TRBJ2-7; D is perhaps TRBD1 or TRBD2 (5 bases each). Trimming pared 6 bases from V and 2 bases from J, leaving 11 bases between. The CDR3 runs 13 residues. Germline CDR1 is KGHSH and CDR2 is LQKENI. CDR3 sequence: CASSRVGAYEQYF. The DNA of the CDR3 is TGTGCCAGCTCCCGGGTGGGGGCCTACGAGCAGTACTTC.

The V call is TRBV10-3, the J call TRBJ2-1, with D unclear. With 3 bases removed from V and 9 bases from J, the gap between germline ends came to 21 bases. The CDR3 has 16 amino acids. Germline loops: CDR1 ENHRY, CDR2 SYGVKD. CDR3 in DNA: TGTGCCATCAGTGACTCAACACCGGTAGTCGGTGGTGAGCAGTTCTTC. This sequence encodes CAISDSTPVVGGEQFF.

V is TRBV28 and J is TRBJ1-2; tentative D call: TRBD1 (6 bases). This CDR3 is built from 14 residues. The V gene's germline CDR1 is MDHEN and CDR2 SYDVKM. Deletions cut 7 bases from V and 2 bases from J, with 14 bases between. CDR3 nucleotide sequence: TGTGCCAGCACCTATGGGGGCCCCAACTATGGCTACACCTTC. It encodes CASTYGGPNYGYTF.

This clonotype was counted between two and nine times. V usage is TRBV11-2 and J usage is TRBJ2-5; D is perhaps TRBD2 (6 bases). The CDR3 has 13 residues. Trimming removed 5 bases at V and 5 bases at J, with 12 bases between. Germline V gives CDR1 SGHAT, CDR2 FQNNGV. CDR3 DNA: TGTGCCAGCAGCCCACTCGCGGGGGAGACCCAGTACTTC. Translating gives CASSPLAGETQYF.

The table lists this clonotype with many counts. This chain connects TRBV20-1 to TRBJ1-6; D is ambiguous. Trimming pared 0 bases from V and 7 bases from J, leaving 10 bases between. The CDR3 covers 14 residues. Per germline, CDR1 DFQATT and CDR2 SNEGSKA (reference sequence). The CDR3 sequence is CSARDRTFNSPLHF. The CDR3 nucleotides read TGCAGTGCTAGAGATCGGACGTTCAATTCACCCCTCCACTTT.

Here the CDR3 reads CASSPVGQGVVEQYF. The CDR3, as DNA: TGTGCCAGCTCACCCGTAGGACAGGGGGTTGTCGAGCAGTACTTC. V usage is TRBV18 and J usage is TRBJ2-7, with 10 bases aligning to TRBD1. Germline CDR1 reads KGHSH; CDR2 reads LQKENI. This CDR3 spans 15 amino acids. Trimming at V came to 3 bases and at J to 6 bases, leaving 8 bases not matched to a gene.

This clonotype was counted at least ten times. This rearrangement joins TRBV28 to TRBJ2-3; 11 bases agree with TRBD1. The V gene's germline CDR1 is MDHEN and CDR2 SYDVKM. J lost 7 bases, V lost 7 bases, and 10 bases had no gene match. The CDR3 is 15 amino acids. CDR3 amino acids: CASNSEGQGVYTQYF. CDR3 coding DNA: TGTGCCAGCAACTCGGAGGGACAGGGGGTTTATACGCAGTATTTT.

The genes are TRBV7-9 and TRBJ1-2; weak D call: TRBD1 (6 bases). V was cut by 3 bases and J by 2 bases, with 13 bases left in between. Germline-derived CDR1 and CDR2 are SEHNR and FQNEAQ (reference sequence). The CDR3 totals 15 residues. The CDR3 is CASSFRGGMNYGYTF. CDR3 DNA sequence: TGTGCCAGCAGCTTTCGAGGGGGAATGAACTATGGCTACACCTTC.